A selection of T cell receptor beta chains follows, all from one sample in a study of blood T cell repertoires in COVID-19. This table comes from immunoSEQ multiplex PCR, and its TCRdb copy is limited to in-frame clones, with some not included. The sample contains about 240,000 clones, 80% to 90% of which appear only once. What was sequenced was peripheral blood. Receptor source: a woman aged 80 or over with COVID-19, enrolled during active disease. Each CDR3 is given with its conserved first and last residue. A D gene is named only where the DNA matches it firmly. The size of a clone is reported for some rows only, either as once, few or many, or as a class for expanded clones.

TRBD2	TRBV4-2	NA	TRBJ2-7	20	TGTGCCAGCAGCCAAGACCGAGAGGTACTAGCGGGGGTTACATCCTACGAGCAGTACTTC	CASSQDREVLAGVTSYEQYF
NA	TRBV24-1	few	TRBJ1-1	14	TGTGCCACCAGTGATCTCCGATGGTCAGGGAGGGCTTTCTTT	CATSDLRWSGRAFF
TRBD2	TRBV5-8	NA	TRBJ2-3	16	TGTGCCAGCAGCCCCCCAACTAGCGCCCGCACAGATACGCAGTATTTT	CASSPPTSARTDTQYF
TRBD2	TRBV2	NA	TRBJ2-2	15	TGTGCCAGCAGTGAGAGGCGGGGGAGGACCGGGGAGCTGTTTTTT	CASSERRGRTGELFF
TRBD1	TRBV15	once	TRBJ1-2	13	TGTGCCACCAGCGCCCGGACAGGGAGTGGCTACACCTTC	CATSARTGSGYTF
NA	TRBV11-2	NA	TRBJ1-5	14	TGTGCCAGCAGCTTTGGGCCTCTCAATCAGCCCCAGCATTTT	CASSFGPLNQPQHF
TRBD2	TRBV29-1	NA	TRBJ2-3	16	TGCAGCGTTGAGGCGGGAGGAGCGGGGGGCCCAGATACGCAGTATTTT	CSVEAGGAGGPDTQYF
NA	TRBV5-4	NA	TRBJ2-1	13	TGTGCCAGCAGCTTGGCGCGAGATAATGAGCAGTTCTTC	CASSLARDNEQFF
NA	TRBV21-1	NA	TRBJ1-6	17	TGTGCCAGCAGCAAAGTGAACCGGGACAGTTACAATTCACCCCTCCACTTT	CASSKVNRDSYNSPLHF
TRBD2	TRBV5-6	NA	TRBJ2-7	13	TGTGCCAGCAGCCCGGGACTAGCGGACGAGCAGTACTTC	CASSPGLADEQYF
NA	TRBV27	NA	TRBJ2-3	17	TGTGCCAGCAGTAAAGAAAGGGGAGCGGGTTCAAGAGATACGCAGTATTTT	CASSKERGAGSRDTQYF
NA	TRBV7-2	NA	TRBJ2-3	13	TGTGCCAGCAGCTTGGGGCTCACAGATACGCAGTATTTT	CASSLGLTDTQYF
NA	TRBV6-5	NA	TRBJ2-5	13	TGTGCCAGCAACGTGGACCTCCCGGGGGCCCAGTACTTC	CASNVDLPGAQYF
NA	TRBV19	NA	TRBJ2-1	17	TGTGCCAGTAGTACGGATCCGGACAGAACCATTTACAATGAGCAGTTCTTC	CASSTDPDRTIYNEQFF
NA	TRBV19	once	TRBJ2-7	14	TGTGCCAGTAGTATCGGACTCGTACCCGCGAAGCAGTACTTC	CASSIGLVPAKQYF
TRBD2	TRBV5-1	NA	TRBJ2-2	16	TGCGCCAGCAGCTTGACTAGCGGAGTCAACACCGGGGAGCTGTTTTTT	CASSLTSGVNTGELFF
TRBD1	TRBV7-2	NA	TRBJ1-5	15	TGTGCCAGCAGCCTCAGGGGGGCAGGCAATCAGCCCCAGCATTTT	CASSLRGAGNQPQHF
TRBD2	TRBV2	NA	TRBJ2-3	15	TGTGCCAGCAGTACGGGACTAGCGGGGGGGCTTACGCAGTATTTT	CASSTGLAGGLTQYF
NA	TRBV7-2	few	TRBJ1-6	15	TGTGCCAGCAGCTTAGCTGCCCTCAGTAACTCACCCCTCCACTTT	CASSLAALSNSPLHF
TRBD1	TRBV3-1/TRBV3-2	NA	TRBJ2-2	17	TGTGCCAGCAGCCTTGGGACAGCCGATACGAACACCGGGGAGCTGTTTTTT	CASSLGTADTNTGELFF
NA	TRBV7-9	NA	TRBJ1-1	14	TGTGCCAGCAGCTTGCAGGGAATGTACGCTGAAGCTTTCTTT	CASSLQGMYAEAFF
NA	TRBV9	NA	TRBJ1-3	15	TGTGCCAGCAGCGTAGCCCTGACTTCTGGAAACACCATATATTTT	CASSVALTSGNTIYF
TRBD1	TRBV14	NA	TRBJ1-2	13	TGTGGAGTGAGGGGGCCGGACGGCTATGGCTACACCTTC	CGVRGPDGYGYTF
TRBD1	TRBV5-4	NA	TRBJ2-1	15	TGTGCCAGCAGCTTAGACAGGGCTTCCTACAATGAGCAGTTCTTC	CASSLDRASYNEQFF
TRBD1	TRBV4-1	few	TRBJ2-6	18	TGCGCCAGCAGCCCCAGGACAGGGTTGGGGTCTGGGGCCAACGTCCTGACTTTC	CASSPRTGLGSGANVLTF
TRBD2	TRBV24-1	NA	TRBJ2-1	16	TGTGCCACCAGTGACCGTCTAGCGGGAGCTTACAATGAGCAGTTCTTC	CATSDRLAGAYNEQFF
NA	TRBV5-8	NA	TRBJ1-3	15	TGTGCCAGCAGCCCGTCCGACCGCAGGAGAAACACCATATATTTT	CASSPSDRRRNTIYF
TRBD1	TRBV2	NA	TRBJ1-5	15	TGTGCCAGCAGTCCGGGACAGGTTTCGAATCAGCCCCAGCATTTT	CASSPGQVSNQPQHF
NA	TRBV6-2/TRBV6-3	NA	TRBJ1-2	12	TGTGCCAGCAGTTACGACTCCTATGGCTACACCTTC	CASSYDSYGYTF
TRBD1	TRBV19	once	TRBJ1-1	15	TGTGCCAGCCAAAACGGACAGGGTAGGGGCACTGAAGCTTTCTTT	CASQNGQGRGTEAFF
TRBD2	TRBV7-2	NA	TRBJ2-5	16	TGTGCCAGCAGCTTGGGGACTAGCGGGAAAAAGGAGACCCAGTACTTC	CASSLGTSGKKETQYF
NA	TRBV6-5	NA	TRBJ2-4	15	TGTGCCAGCAGTTCCGCGGGACTAGCCAAAAACATTCAGTACTTC	CASSSAGLAKNIQYF
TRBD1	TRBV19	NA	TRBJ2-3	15	TGTGCCAGTAGTCCGAGGGACAGGGGACCAGATACGCAGTATTTT	CASSPRDRGPDTQYF